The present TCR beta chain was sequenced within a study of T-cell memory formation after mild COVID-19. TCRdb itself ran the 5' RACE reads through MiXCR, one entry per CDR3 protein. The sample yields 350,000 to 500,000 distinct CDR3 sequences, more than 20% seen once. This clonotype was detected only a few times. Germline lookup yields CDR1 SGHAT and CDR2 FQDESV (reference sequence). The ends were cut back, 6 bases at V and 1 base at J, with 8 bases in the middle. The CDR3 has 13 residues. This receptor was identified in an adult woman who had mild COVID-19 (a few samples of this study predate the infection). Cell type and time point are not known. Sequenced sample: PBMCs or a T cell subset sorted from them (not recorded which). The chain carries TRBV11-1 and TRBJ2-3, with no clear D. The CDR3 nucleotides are TGTGCCAGCAGGAGAACAGGCACAGATACGCAGTATTTT. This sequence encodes CASRRTGTDTQYF.